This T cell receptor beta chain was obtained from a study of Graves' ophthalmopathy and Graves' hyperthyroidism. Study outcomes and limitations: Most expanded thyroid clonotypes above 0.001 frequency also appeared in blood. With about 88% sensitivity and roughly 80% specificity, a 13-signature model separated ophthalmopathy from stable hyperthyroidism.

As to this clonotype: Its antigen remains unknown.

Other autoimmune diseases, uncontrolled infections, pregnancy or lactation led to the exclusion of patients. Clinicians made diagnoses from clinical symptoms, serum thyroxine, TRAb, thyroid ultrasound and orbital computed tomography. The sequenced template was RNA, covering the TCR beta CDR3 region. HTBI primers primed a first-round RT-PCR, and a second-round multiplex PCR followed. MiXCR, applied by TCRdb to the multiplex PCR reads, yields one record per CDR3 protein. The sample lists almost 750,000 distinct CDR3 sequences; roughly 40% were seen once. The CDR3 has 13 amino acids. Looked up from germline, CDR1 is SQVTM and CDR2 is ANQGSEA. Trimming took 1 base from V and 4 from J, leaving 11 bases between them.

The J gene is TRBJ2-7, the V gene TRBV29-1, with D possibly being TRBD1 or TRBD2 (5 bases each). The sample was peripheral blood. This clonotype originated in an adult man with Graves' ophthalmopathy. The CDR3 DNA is TGCAGCGTTGAAGGTTGGGGGAGATACGAGCAGTACTTC. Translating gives CSVEGWGRYEQYF.